Here is one T cell receptor (beta chain) with its context. The sample is drawn from a study of blood T cell repertoires in COVID-19. About the study: COVID-19 samples collected from the United States, Italy and Spain covered acute and convalescent phases.

Per the original methods: Estimation of nucleated cell counts relied on the amplification of reference gene primers. Some clones are missing from TCRdb's copy, which holds only in-frame ones; the method was immunoSEQ multiplex PCR. From that table come the V and J calls and clone size; the DNA was used to work out D and trimming. The sample carries about 180,000 clones, approximately 85% recorded once. CDR1 is LNHDA, CDR2 SQIVND, per germline (reference sequence). The CDR3 totals 20 residues. V gave up 5 bases and J gave up 2 bases; unmatched junction bases: 18. Specimen: peripheral blood. This chain uses TRBV19 with TRBJ2-1; TRBD2 aligns across 10 bases. This TCR came from a man in his sixties with acute or convalescent COVID-19. CDR3 in DNA: TGTGCCAGTAGTTCCCGGTTTTTAGCGGGAGGCGTGGGCACCTACAATGAGCAGTTCTTC. Translating gives CASSSRFLAGGVGTYNEQFF.